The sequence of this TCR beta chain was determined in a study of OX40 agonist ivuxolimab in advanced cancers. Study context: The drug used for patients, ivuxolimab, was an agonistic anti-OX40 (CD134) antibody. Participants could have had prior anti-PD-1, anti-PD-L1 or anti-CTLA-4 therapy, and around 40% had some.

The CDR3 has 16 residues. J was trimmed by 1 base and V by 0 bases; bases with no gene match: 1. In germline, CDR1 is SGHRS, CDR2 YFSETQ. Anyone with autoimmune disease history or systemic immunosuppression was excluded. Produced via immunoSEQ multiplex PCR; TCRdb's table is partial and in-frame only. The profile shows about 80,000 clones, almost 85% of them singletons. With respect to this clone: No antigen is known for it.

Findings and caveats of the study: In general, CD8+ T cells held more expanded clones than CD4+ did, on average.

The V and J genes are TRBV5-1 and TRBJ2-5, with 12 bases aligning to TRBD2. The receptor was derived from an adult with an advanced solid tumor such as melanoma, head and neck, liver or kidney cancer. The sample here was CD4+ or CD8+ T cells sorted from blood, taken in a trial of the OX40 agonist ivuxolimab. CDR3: CASSLELAGGQETQYF. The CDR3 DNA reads TGCGCCAGCAGCTTGGAACTAGCGGGGGGCCAAGAGACCCAGTACTTC.